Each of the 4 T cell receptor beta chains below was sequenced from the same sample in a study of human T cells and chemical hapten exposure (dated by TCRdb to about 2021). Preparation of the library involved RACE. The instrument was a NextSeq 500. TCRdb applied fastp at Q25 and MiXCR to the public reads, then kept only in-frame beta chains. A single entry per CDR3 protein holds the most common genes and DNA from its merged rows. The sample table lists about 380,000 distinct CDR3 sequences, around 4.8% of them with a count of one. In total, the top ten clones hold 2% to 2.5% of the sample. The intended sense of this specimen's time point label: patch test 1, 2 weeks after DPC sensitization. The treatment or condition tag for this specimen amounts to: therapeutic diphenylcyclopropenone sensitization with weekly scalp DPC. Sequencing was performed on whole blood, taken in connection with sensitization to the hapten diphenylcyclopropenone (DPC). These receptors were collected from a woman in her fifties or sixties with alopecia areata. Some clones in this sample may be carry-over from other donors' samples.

CDR3 protein: CSVPTGGFIGTEAFF. The CDR3 bases are TGCAGCGTACCGACAGGGGGATTTATTGGCACTGAAGCTTTCTTT. This chain links TRBV29-1 with TRBJ1-1, with 9 bases fitting TRBD1. Per germline, CDR1 SQVTM and CDR2 ANQGSEA. Trimming cost V 6 bases and J 4 bases; bases outside gene matches: 12. The CDR3 is 15 amino acids. The full variable domain, in which reference TRBV29-1 and TRBJ1-1 provide the parts outside the CDR3, is SAVISQKPSRDICQRGTSLTIQCQVDSQVTMMFWYRQQPGQSLTLIATANQGSEATYESGFVIDKFPISRPNLTFSTLTVSNMSPEDSSIYLCSVPTGGFIGTEAFFGQGTRLTVV.

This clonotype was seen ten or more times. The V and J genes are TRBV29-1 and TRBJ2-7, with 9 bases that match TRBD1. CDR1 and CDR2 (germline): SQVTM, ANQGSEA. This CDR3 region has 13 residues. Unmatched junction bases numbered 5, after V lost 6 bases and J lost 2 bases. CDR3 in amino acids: CSVGQGGTYEQYF. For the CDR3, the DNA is TGCAGCGTGGGACAGGGAGGTACCTACGAGCAGTACTTC.

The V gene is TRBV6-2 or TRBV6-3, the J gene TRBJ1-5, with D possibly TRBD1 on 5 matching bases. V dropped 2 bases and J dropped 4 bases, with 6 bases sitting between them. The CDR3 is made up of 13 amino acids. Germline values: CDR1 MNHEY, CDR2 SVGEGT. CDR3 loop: CASSYKGNQPQHF. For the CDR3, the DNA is TGTGCCAGCAGTTACAAGGGGAATCAGCCCCAGCATTTT.

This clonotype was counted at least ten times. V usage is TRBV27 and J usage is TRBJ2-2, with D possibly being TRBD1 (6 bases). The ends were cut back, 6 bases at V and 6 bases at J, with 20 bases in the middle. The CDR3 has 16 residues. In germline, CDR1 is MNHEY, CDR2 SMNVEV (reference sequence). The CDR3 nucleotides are TGTGCCAGCAGACCCATTACAGGGATCCTCGCCGGGGAGCTGTTTTTT. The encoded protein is CASRPITGILAGELFF.